This T cell receptor (beta chain) comes out of a study of T cell repertoires in ileal Crohn's disease. The method was immunoSEQ multiplex PCR; TCRdb's version includes in-frame clones alone and lacks a portion of them. The sample comprises some 16,000 clones, 90% to 95% of which are singletons, and less than 4% rests with the top ten. Germline V gene lookup returns CDR1 SGDLS and CDR2 YYNGEE. The V and J ends lost 4 bases and 0 bases respectively, with 11 bases between them. CDR3 length equals 15 residues. What was sequenced was ileal tissue. The V gene is TRBV9, the J gene TRBJ1-3, with a possible D match to TRBD1 (6 bases). This TCR was recovered from an adult with Crohn's disease. The CDR3 region has the DNA TGTGCCAGCAGCCCCCGGACAGTCTCTGGAAACACCATATATTTT. Amino acids: CASSPRTVSGNTIYF.